These 11 T cell receptor beta chains were sequenced from one sample in a study of early T cells in non-severe SARS-CoV-2 infection (dated by TCRdb to the early 2020s). Libraries were prepared through 5' RACE. The reads were generated on a NextSeq 500. TCRdb itself trimmed the public reads at Q25 with fastp, ran MiXCR and retained productive beta chains. Every entry covers one CDR3 protein and lists the most common genes and DNA from its rows. The sample yields tens of thousands of distinct CDR3 sequences; roughly a tenth were counted once. Of the sample, just over 8% is held by the ten largest clones. This specimen was whole blood, taken at baseline. The receptors were gathered from an adult who was a healthcare worker with PCR-confirmed SARS-CoV-2 infection or an uninfected control (not recorded which).

The chain uses TRBV11-2 and TRBJ2-1; D perhaps matches TRBD1 (6 bases). CDR1 is SGHAT and CDR2 is FQNNGV in the germline V gene. V lost 2 bases, J lost 6 bases, and 8 bases lay in between. The CDR3 extends over 13 amino acids. The CDR3 loop reads CASSLRTVNEQFF. CDR3 nucleotide sequence: TGTGCCAGCAGCTTAAGGACAGTCAATGAGCAGTTCTTC.

In this sample, this clonotype turned up a few times. This chain uses TRBV19 with TRBJ2-7; TRBD2 is a possible D gene (5 bases). The CDR3 has 14 amino acids. V was cut by 6 bases and J by 1 base, with 13 bases left in between. The V gene's germline CDR1 is LNHDA and CDR2 SQIVND (reference sequence). CDR3 residues: CASSARRESYEQYF. CDR3 bases: TGTGCCAGTAGCGCCCGCCGGGAATCCTACGAGCAGTACTTC.

The chain recombines TRBV3-1 with TRBJ2-1; 9 bases are shared with TRBD2. After removal of 0 bases from V and 10 bases from J, the junction contained 13 bases not matched to a gene. Germline V gene sequence: CDR1 LGHDT, CDR2 YNNKEL (reference sequence). The CDR3 is made up of 17 amino acids. The chain's CDR3 is CASSQESLREGPAEQFF. Written as DNA, the CDR3 is TGTGCCAGCAGCCAAGAAAGTCTGCGGGAGGGTCCAGCCGAGCAGTTCTTC.

This clonotype was observed a few times. The rearrangement joins TRBV4-1 to TRBJ2-7; 8 nucleotides line up with TRBD2. The CDR3 consists of 17 residues. The germline V gene encodes CDR1 MGHRA and CDR2 YSYEKL. Germline trimming cut 0 bases from V and 5 bases from J; bases unmatched to any gene: 12. CDR3 in amino acids: CASSQETLAVLGHEQYF. The CDR3, as DNA: TGCGCCAGCAGCCAAGAGACACTAGCGGTCCTGGGTCACGAGCAGTACTTC.

This clonotype was recorded many times. The rearrangement uses TRBV24-1 and TRBJ2-5, with TRBD2 matching 16 bases. Trimming took 9 bases from V and 5 from J; bases not matched to a gene: 11. Germline lookup yields CDR1 KGHDR and CDR2 SFDVKD. This CDR3 is 17 amino acids long. The DNA of the CDR3 is TGTGCCACCGCCGTCGGGACTAGCGGGAGGGCTGGGGAGACCCAGTACTTC. This translates into CATAVGTSGRAGETQYF.

The chain is built from TRBV2 and TRBJ2-1, with D possibly being TRBD1 (5 bases). The germline V gene has CDR1 SNHLY and CDR2 FYNNEI. CDR3 length: 11 amino acids. V dropped 1 base and J dropped 12 bases, with 7 bases sitting between them. CDR3 protein: CASSEDRPQFF. The CDR3 nucleotides are TGTGCCAGCAGTGAAGACAGGCCGCAGTTCTTC. Complete variable domain (other parts from reference TRBV2 and TRBJ2-1): EPEVTQTPSHQVTQMGQEVILRCVPISNHLYFYWYRQILGQKVEFLVSFYNNEISEKSEIFDDQFSVERPDGSNFTLKIRSTKLEDSAMYFCASSEDRPQFFGPGTRLTVL.

This clonotype was detected a few times. The gene calls are TRBV6-2 or TRBV6-3 and TRBJ2-1; 12 nucleotides match TRBD2. From germline, CDR1 is MNHEY and CDR2 SVGEGT. This CDR3 region has 15 residues. J lost 10 bases, V lost 6 bases, and 10 bases had no gene match. The CDR3 sequence is CASRELSGTSGEQFF. The CDR3 region has the DNA TGTGCCAGCAGAGAACTGTCCGGGACTAGCGGGGAGCAGTTCTTC.

This clonotype occurred a few times. The chain is built from TRBV6-6 and TRBJ2-7; D gene unclear. Germline V gives CDR1 MNHNY, CDR2 SVGAGI (reference sequence). V was pared by 2 bases and J by 0 bases, with 5 bases between. The CDR3 sequence is 13 residues long. The CDR3 spells CASSYGISYEQYF. Written as DNA, the CDR3 is TGTGCCAGCAGTTACGGGATCTCCTACGAGCAGTACTTC.

This clonotype was detected only once. This rearrangement joins TRBV3-1 to TRBJ2-3; the D gene is possibly TRBD2 (5 bases). CDR3 length: 14 amino acids. Between the trimmed V and J ends, which lost 2 bases and 5 bases, there was a span of 11 bases. CDR1 and CDR2 from the germline V gene are LGHDT and YNNKEL (reference sequence). The CDR3 DNA sequence: TGTGCCAGCAGCCAACGGCTAGCCCGAGATACGCAGTATTTT. Protein: CASSQRLARDTQYF.

V gene TRBV7-9 combines with J gene TRBJ2-5; 8 bases agree with TRBD1. With 2 bases clipped from V and 5 bases from J, the junction kept 10 bases outside the gene matches. Germline CDR1 is SEHNR and CDR2 is FQNEAQ (reference sequence). The CDR3 loop spans 16 amino acids. CDR3 residues: CASSLILTGGLETQYF. The CDR3 region has the DNA TGTGCCAGCAGCTTAATTTTAACAGGGGGATTGGAGACCCAGTACTTC.

This clonotype was counted at least ten times. The chain uses TRBV28 and TRBJ2-6; no clear D gene. The CDR3 has 14 amino acids. The germline V and J ends were trimmed by 6 bases and 0 bases, with 6 bases remaining between them. CDR1 is MDHEN, CDR2 SYDVKM, per germline. DNA for the CDR3: TGTGCCAGCAGAGGATACTCTGGGGCCAACGTCCTGACTTTC. Amino acid sequence: CASRGYSGANVLTF.